Below are 28 T cell receptor beta chains sequenced from a single sample in a study of T-cell reconstitution after alpha-beta-depleted transplantation in children. Preparation of the TCRbeta library involved a method that used unique molecular identifiers. MiXCR, applied by TCRdb to the PCR reads, yields one record per CDR3 protein. Here the sample spans hundreds of thousands of distinct CDR3 sequences, approximately 17% being singletons. The specimen was PBMCs from the stem cell graft donor, collected from the stem cell graft. These receptors all stem from a human donor who donated a stem cell graft to a child with acute myeloid leukemia.

The chain combines TRBV29-1 with TRBJ2-3; D possibly corresponds to TRBD2 (7 bases). Germline CDR1 is SQVTM and CDR2 is ANQGSEA. The CDR3 is 13 amino acids. The V end was cut by 5 bases, the J end by 5 bases, with 14 bases between. CDR3: CSVHGGPGDTQYF. CDR3 coding DNA: TGCAGCGTTCACGGGGGGCCCGGAGATACGCAGTATTTT.

This clonotype was seen repeatedly, ten times or more. CDR3 amino acids: CSVEPGQGDYNEQFF. CDR3 nucleotide sequence: TGCAGCGTTGAACCGGGACAGGGGGACTACAATGAGCAGTTCTTC. The V call is TRBV29-1, the J call TRBJ2-1; 11 nucleotides agree with TRBD1. The CDR3 length is 15 residues. Looked up from germline, CDR1 is SQVTM and CDR2 is ANQGSEA. V was clipped by 2 bases and J by 3 bases; unmatched bases: 3.

This clonotype has at least ten counts. The chain couples TRBV20-1 to TRBJ1-1, with a weak D call TRBD1 (5 bases). The germline V and J ends were trimmed by 3 bases and 1 base, with 9 bases remaining between them. There are 13 residues in the CDR3. CDR1 DFQATT and CDR2 SNEGSKA come from the germline V gene (reference sequence). The CDR3 coding sequence is TGCAGTGCTAGTCCCGGGGCGAACACTGAAGCTTTCTTT. This translates into CSASPGANTEAFF.

The V call is TRBV11-2, the J call TRBJ2-1; the D gene is possibly TRBD2 (7 bases). The ends were cut back, 3 bases at V and 1 base at J, with 25 bases in the middle. CDR1 SGHAT and CDR2 FQNNGV come from the germline V gene. CDR3 length: 20 amino acids. The CDR3 region has the DNA TGTGCCAGCAGCTTCCCGAGGGGCCGGGGGGCTAAAAGGTCCTACAATGAGCAGTTCTTC. Translation: CASSFPRGRGAKRSYNEQFF.

This clonotype was counted a few times. The chain links TRBV18 to TRBJ1-3, with unresolved D. The length of the CDR3 is 18 residues. V was pared by 3 bases and J by 1 base, with 19 bases between. Germline V gene lookup returns CDR1 KGHSH and CDR2 LQKENI. DNA for the CDR3: TGTGCCAGCTCACCGCAGATCACTACAGAGATATCTGGAAACACCATATATTTT. It translates to CASSPQITTEISGNTIYF. Full variable domain (outside the CDR3, taken from reference TRBV18 and TRBJ1-3): NAGVMQNPRHLVRRRGQEARLRCSPMKGHSHVYWYRQLPEEGLKFMVYLQKENIIDESGMPKERFSAEFPKEGPSILRIQQVVRGDSAAYFCASSPQITTEISGNTIYFGEGSWLTVV.

This clonotype was seen ten or more times. The CDR3 DNA follows: TGCGCCAGCAGCCAAGATCTACTAGCGGGGGTAGGAAACGAGCAGTACTTC. Translating it yields CASSQDLLAGVGNEQYF. The chain links TRBV4-3 to TRBJ2-7, with TRBD2 matching over 11 bases. The CDR3 has 17 amino acids. V lost 0 bases to trimming and J lost 5 bases; unmatched junction nucleotides: 9. The germline V gene has CDR1 LGHNA and CDR2 YSLEER.

The chain recombines TRBV18 with TRBJ2-5, with D unresolved. The V and J ends lost 2 bases and 3 bases respectively, with 4 bases between them. The CDR3 runs 12 residues. Germline CDR1 reads KGHSH; CDR2 reads LQKENI. The CDR3 coding sequence is TGTGCCAGCTCACCATCTGAAGAGACCCAGTACTTC. This translates into CASSPSEETQYF.

This chain's CDR3 is CASSPEIAGDNEQFF. The DNA of the CDR3 is TGCGCCAGCAGCCCCGAAATAGCGGGGGACAATGAGCAGTTCTTC. The chain recombines TRBV5-1 with TRBJ2-1; TRBD2 matches at 9 bases. Germline V gene sequence: CDR1 SGHRS, CDR2 YFSETQ. This CDR3 is 15 amino acids long. V lost 4 bases and J lost 5; bases outside the gene matches: 7.

This clonotype was seen a few times. The chain recombines TRBV5-1 with TRBJ1-4; weak D call: TRBD1 (6 bases). Germline lookup yields CDR1 SGHRS and CDR2 YFSETQ. V was shortened by 4 bases and J by 5 bases, with 12 bases between the two germline ends. This CDR3 spans 14 amino acids. The CDR3 is CASSPGQFNEKLFF. In nucleotides, the CDR3 is TGCGCCAGCAGCCCGGGACAATTCAATGAAAAACTGTTTTTT. Supplemented by reference TRBV5-1 and TRBJ1-4, the full variable domain reads KAGVTQTPRYLIKTRGQQVTLSCSPISGHRSVSWYQQTPGQGLQFLFEYFSETQRNKGNFPGRFSGRQFSNSRSEMNVSTLELGDSALYLCASSPGQFNEKLFFGSGTQLSVL.

This clonotype was counted only a few times. The chain carries TRBV4-1 and TRBJ1-3; unclear D gene. V lost 0 bases and J lost 0, with 12 bases in between. CDR1 is MGHRA and CDR2 is YSYEKL in the germline V gene. The CDR3 has 17 amino acids. This CDR3 is CASSQDGTRSSGNTIYF. The CDR3 DNA reads as TGCGCCAGCAGCCAAGATGGTACGAGGAGCTCTGGAAACACCATATATTTT.

At least ten counts were recorded for this clonotype. The V and J genes are TRBV11-2 and TRBJ2-7; D perhaps matches TRBD2 (6 bases). This CDR3 has 14 amino acids. The V end was cut by 3 bases, the J end by 3 bases, with 12 bases between. CDR1 is SGHAT, CDR2 FQNNGV, per germline. CDR3 sequence: CASSFSGSNYEQYV. The CDR3 nucleotides are TGTGCCAGCAGCTTCAGCGGGTCGAACTACGAGCAGTACGTC.

This clonotype showed up many times. The genes are TRBV20-1 and TRBJ1-2, with TRBD1 as a possible D gene (6 bases). The germline V gene encodes CDR1 DFQATT and CDR2 SNEGSKA (reference sequence). The CDR3 covers 13 residues. Trimming left V 6 bases short and J 0 bases short, with 11 bases between. Written as DNA, the CDR3 is TGCAGTGCGCCCGGGACAACTAACTATGGCTACACCTTC. Translating gives CSAPGTTNYGYTF.

There are many counts of this clonotype. The rearrangement links TRBV6-5 to TRBJ1-6; 10 bases are a match to TRBD1. The trim removed 0 bases at V and 6 bases at J, leaving 2 bases unmatched. Germline CDR1 MNHEY, CDR2 SVGAGI. The CDR3 loop spans 16 amino acids. DNA for the CDR3: TGTGCCAGCAGTTACTCGACAGGGGGCATTAATTCACCCCTCCACTTT. Encoded protein: CASSYSTGGINSPLHF.

This clonotype was detected ten times or more. The chain links TRBV29-1 to TRBJ1-2; 9 bases are a match to TRBD1. Germline values: CDR1 SQVTM, CDR2 ANQGSEA. Trimming took 1 base from V and 8 from J; bases not matched to a gene: 8. The CDR3 is 14 amino acids. The CDR3 here is CSVEVTGQGDGYTF. The DNA of the CDR3 is TGCAGCGTTGAAGTAACGGGACAGGGTGACGGCTACACCTTC.

This clonotype came up many times. The CDR3 DNA reads TGCGCCAGCAAACAGGGGGTAGGAAATCAGCCCCAGCATTTT. Protein: CASKQGVGNQPQHF. The chain is built from TRBV10-2 and TRBJ1-5; 8 bases align to TRBD1. With V trimmed by 7 bases and J by 4 bases, 6 bases remained unmatched. The CDR3 loop spans 14 amino acids. Germline CDR1 and CDR2: WSHSY and SAAADI.

This clonotype was observed a handful of times. V gene TRBV9 combines with J gene TRBJ2-7, with TRBD1 as a possible D gene (6 bases). Germline CDR1 SGDLS, CDR2 YYNGEE. CDR3 length: 13 residues. V lost 3 bases to trimming and J lost 0 bases, with 7 bases between them. CDR3 loop: CASSADSSYEQYF. Written as DNA, the CDR3 is TGTGCCAGCAGCGCGGACAGCTCCTACGAGCAGTACTTC.

Ten or more counts support this clonotype. The chain is built from TRBV29-1 and TRBJ1-5, with TRBD1 matching 7 bases. V lost 4 bases, J lost 4 bases, and 4 bases stayed unmatched. CDR3 length equals 13 residues. CDR1 is SQVTM and CDR2 is ANQGSEA in the germline V gene. CDR3 protein: CSVAPGQNQPQHF. For the CDR3, the DNA is TGCAGCGTTGCCCCGGGACAGAATCAGCCCCAGCATTTT. The full variable domain, completed using reference TRBV29-1 and TRBJ1-5, is SAVISQKPSRDICQRGTSLTIQCQVDSQVTMMFWYRQQPGQSLTLIATANQGSEATYESGFVIDKFPISRPNLTFSTLTVSNMSPEDSSIYLCSVAPGQNQPQHFGDGTRLSIL.

This clonotype came up many times. The chain couples TRBV5-1 to TRBJ2-7; no clear D gene. This CDR3 is 14 amino acids long. The germline V gene has CDR1 SGHRS and CDR2 YFSETQ. Trimming pared 0 bases from V and 2 bases from J, leaving 9 bases between. The CDR3 bases are TGCGCCAGCAGCTTGGTCGGTTCCACCTACGAGCAGTACTTC. It specifies CASSLVGSTYEQYF.

The genes are TRBV7-9 and TRBJ2-2, with a weak D call TRBD1 (6 bases). This CDR3 is built from 13 residues. Trimming shortened V by 4 bases and J by 10 bases, and 13 bases separated the two germline ends. CDR1 and CDR2 from the germline V gene are SEHNR and FQNEAQ (reference sequence). CDR3 loop: CASSSRRTEELFF. CDR3 DNA: TGTGCCAGCAGCTCAAGACGGACAGAGGAGCTGTTTTTT. The full variable domain, completed using reference TRBV7-9 and TRBJ2-2, is DTGVSQNPRHKITKRGQNVTFRCDPISEHNRLYWYRQTLGQGPEFLTYFQNEAQLEKSRLLSDRFSAERPKGSFSTLEIQRTEQGDSAMYLCASSSRRTEELFFGEGSRLTVL.

This clonotype was observed at least ten times. The rearrangement links TRBV29-1 to TRBJ2-1, with 8 bases lining up with TRBD1. CDR3 length equals 17 residues. With V trimmed by 7 bases and J by 0 bases, 14 bases remained unmatched. CDR1 is SQVTM and CDR2 is ANQGSEA in the germline V gene. The CDR3 DNA follows: TGCAGCGCCGGGGGCAGGGGGCGCGAAAGCTCCTACAATGAGCAGTTCTTC. Protein: CSAGGRGRESSYNEQFF.

The sample holds many counts of this clonotype. This chain joins TRBV20-1 and TRBJ1-2, with 9 positions matching TRBD1. Trimming at V came to 4 bases and at J to 7 bases, leaving 4 bases not matched to a gene. Per germline, CDR1 DFQATT and CDR2 SNEGSKA (reference sequence). The CDR3 runs 12 residues. The CDR3 DNA is TGCAGTGCTAAACAGGGGGCTAGTGGCTACACCTTC. This translates into CSAKQGASGYTF.

The gene calls are TRBV27 and TRBJ2-4; D not resolved. Trimming took 3 bases from V and 8 from J, leaving 14 bases between them. The CDR3 runs to 14 residues. The germline V gene has CDR1 MNHEY and CDR2 SMNVEV (reference sequence). Here the CDR3 DNA reads TGTGCCAGCAGTTTGTTAGGACGCATTGACATTCAGTACTTC. Protein product: CASSLLGRIDIQYF.

There are many counts of this clonotype. The chain links TRBV20-1 to TRBJ2-5; 10 bases align to TRBD1. Unmatched junction bases numbered 7, after V lost 6 bases and J lost 3 bases. Germline V gives CDR1 DFQATT, CDR2 SNEGSKA (reference sequence). CDR3 length: 14 amino acids. CDR3 sequence (DNA): TGCAGTGCCATAGATGGGACAGGGGAAGAGACCCAGTACTTC. This codes for CSAIDGTGEETQYF.

This chain joins TRBV5-5 and TRBJ2-1; 10 nucleotides align to TRBD2. The CDR3 extends over 15 amino acids. The V gene end was trimmed by 6 bases and the J gene end by 3 bases; junction bases not matched to a gene: 6. Germline loops: CDR1 SGHKS, CDR2 YYEKEE (reference sequence). The CDR3 DNA sequence: TGTGCCAGCATTCAAGGACTAGCGGACTACAATGAGCAGTTCTTC. Its translation: CASIQGLADYNEQFF. The full variable domain, its missing parts supplied by reference TRBV5-5 and TRBJ2-1, is DAGVTQSPTHLIKTRGQQVTLRCSPISGHKSVSWYQQVLGQGPQFIFQYYEKEERGRGNFPDRFSARQFPNYSSELNVNALLLGDSALYLCASIQGLADYNEQFFGPGTRLTVL.

The V and J genes are TRBV7-9 and TRBJ1-5; D unclear. Germline CDR1 reads SEHNR; CDR2 reads FQNEAQ (reference sequence). The V end lost 1 base, the J end lost 1 base, and 11 bases lay between the germline ends. The CDR3 length is 16 residues. In DNA, the CDR3 is TGTGCCAGCAGCTTAGGAGAGGGTTTGAGCAATCAGCCCCAGCATTTT. It translates to CASSLGEGLSNQPQHF.

The V call is TRBV7-2, the J call TRBJ2-3, with D unclear. Germline CDR1 is SGHTA and CDR2 is FQGNSA. The germline V and J ends were trimmed by 2 bases and 4 bases, with 13 bases remaining between them. This CDR3 spans 15 amino acids. The CDR3 region is CASSLNRAGSDTQYF. For the CDR3, the DNA is TGTGCCAGCAGCTTAAATAGGGCTGGGTCAGATACGCAGTATTTT.

This clonotype has just a few counts. V and J are TRBV4-1 and TRBJ2-3; 9 bases line up with TRBD2. J was trimmed by 6 bases and V by 1 base; bases with no gene match: 5. The CDR3 loop spans 15 amino acids. The germline gives CDR1 MGHRA, CDR2 YSYEKL. This CDR3 is CASSQGLAERDTQYF. Here the CDR3 DNA reads TGCGCCAGCAGCCAAGGACTAGCGGAGCGGGATACGCAGTATTTT.

The chain employs TRBV20-1 and TRBJ2-1; 9 bases match TRBD1. The CDR3 is 14 amino acids. V was clipped by 8 bases and J by 9 bases; unmatched bases: 14. Germline-derived CDR1 and CDR2 are DFQATT and SNEGSKA (reference sequence). In nucleotides, the CDR3 is TGCAGTCTATTTGCGGGACAGGGAGGGACTGAGCAGTTCTTC. It encodes CSLFAGQGGTEQFF.